This T cell receptor beta chain was identified in a study of cytomegalovirus exposure and HLA in healthy donors. Study-wide results and caveats: The study designated 150 to 200 TCR beta chains cytomegalovirus-associated.

Remarks on this clone: Its cognate antigen is unknown.

This CDR3 comprises 13 residues. Trimming shortened V by 5 bases and J by 8 bases, and 15 bases separated the two germline ends. Germline values: CDR1 SGHVS, CDR2 FQNEAQ. PCR involved 60 Vbeta and 13 Jbeta primers. Libraries were prepared by immunoSEQ multiplex PCR; TCRdb keeps only in-frame clonotypes and omits some of them. The sample lists around 150,000 clones; roughly three quarters were seen once. The sequencing sample was made of PBMCs. V and J are TRBV7-8 and TRBJ1-2, with a tentative D call TRBD1 (5 bases). This sequence was found in a male donor in good health and CMV-seronegative. The CDR3 sequence: CASSQAGRGGYTF. The CDR3 region has the DNA TGTGCCAGCAGCCAAGCAGGGAGGGGAGGCTACACCTTC.